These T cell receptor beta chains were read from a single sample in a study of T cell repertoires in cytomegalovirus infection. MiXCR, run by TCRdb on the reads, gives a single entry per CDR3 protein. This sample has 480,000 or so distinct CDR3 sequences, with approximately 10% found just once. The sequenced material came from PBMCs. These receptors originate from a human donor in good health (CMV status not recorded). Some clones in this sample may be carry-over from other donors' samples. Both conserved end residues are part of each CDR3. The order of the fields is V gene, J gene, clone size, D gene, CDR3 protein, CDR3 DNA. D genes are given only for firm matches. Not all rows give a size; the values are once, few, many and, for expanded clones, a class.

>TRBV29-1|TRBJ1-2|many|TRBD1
CSATGTANYGYTF
TGCAGCGCGACCGGGACAGCTAACTATGGCTACACCTTC
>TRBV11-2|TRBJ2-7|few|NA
CASSLVVGRWYEQYF
TGTGCCAGCAGCTTAGTGGTGGGCAGGTGGTACGAGCAGTACTTC
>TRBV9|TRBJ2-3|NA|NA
CASSVDVSPTDTQYF
TGTGCCAGCAGCGTAGATGTATCCCCCACAGATACGCAGTATTTT
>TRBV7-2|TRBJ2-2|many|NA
CASSSQAPNTGELFF
TGTGCCAGCAGCTCCCAGGCACCGAACACCGGGGAGCTGTTTTTT
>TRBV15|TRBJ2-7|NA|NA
CATSRDPAGEGSYEQYF
TGTGCCACCAGCAGAGATCCCGCAGGGGAAGGCTCCTACGAGCAGTACTTC
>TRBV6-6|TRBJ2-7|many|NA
CASSYQDVYEQYF
TGTGCCAGCAGTTACCAGGATGTCTACGAGCAGTACTTC
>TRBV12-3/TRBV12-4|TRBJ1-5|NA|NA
CASSPEGWKDQPQHF
TGTGCCAGCAGTCCAGAGGGCTGGAAAGATCAGCCCCAGCATTTT
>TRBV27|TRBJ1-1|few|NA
CASSVNGVNTEAFF
TGTGCCAGCAGTGTCAACGGGGTGAACACTGAAGCTTTCTTT
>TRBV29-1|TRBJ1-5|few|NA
CSVMIRGQPQHF
TGCAGCGTAATGATCAGGGGTCAGCCCCAGCATTTT
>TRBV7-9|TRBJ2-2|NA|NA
CASSLPGRGNTGELFF
TGTGCCAGCAGTTTACCCGGGAGAGGGAACACCGGGGAGCTGTTTTTT
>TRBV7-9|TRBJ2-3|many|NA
CASSLLEGVRTDTQYF
TGTGCCAGCAGCTTGCTCGAAGGTGTTAGAACAGATACGCAGTATTTT
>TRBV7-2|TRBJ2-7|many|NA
CASSFGSTFEQYF
TGTGCCAGCAGCTTCGGGAGTACCTTCGAGCAGTACTTC
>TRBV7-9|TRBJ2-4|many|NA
CASSLDGTKNIQYF
TGTGCCAGCAGCTTGGACGGTACCAAAAACATTCAGTACTTC
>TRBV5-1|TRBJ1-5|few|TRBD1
CASSPRPQGDSNQPQHF
TGCGCCAGCAGTCCGAGGCCCCAGGGGGACAGCAATCAGCCCCAGCATTTT
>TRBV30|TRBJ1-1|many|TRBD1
CAWSFRDRGRAFF
TGTGCCTGGAGTTTCCGGGACAGGGGGAGAGCTTTCTTT
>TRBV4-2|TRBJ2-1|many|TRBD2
CASSHHGGGQDNEQFF
TGTGCCAGCAGCCACCACGGGGGGGGGCAAGACAATGAGCAGTTCTTC
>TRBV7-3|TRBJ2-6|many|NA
CASSLVSGPGANVLTF
TGTGCCAGCAGCTTAGTTTCAGGCCCCGGGGCCAACGTCCTGACTTTC
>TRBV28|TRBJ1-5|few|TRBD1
CASNEQGSYQPQHF
TGTGCCAGCAACGAACAGGGGTCCTATCAGCCCCAGCATTTT
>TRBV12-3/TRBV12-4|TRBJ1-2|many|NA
CASSLVETGANYGYTF
TGTGCCAGCAGTTTAGTGGAGACAGGAGCTAACTATGGCTACACCTTC
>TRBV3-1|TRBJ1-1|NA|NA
CASSQGRVRAFF
TGTGCCAGCAGCCAAGGACGGGTGAGGGCTTTCTTT
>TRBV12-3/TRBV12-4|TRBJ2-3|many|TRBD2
CASSAMRLAGVTDTQYF
TGTGCCAGCAGCGCAATGAGACTAGCGGGAGTAACAGATACGCAGTATTTT
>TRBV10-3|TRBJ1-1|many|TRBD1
CAMAAGGLNTEAFF
TGTGCCATGGCCGCAGGGGGCCTGAACACTGAAGCTTTCTTT
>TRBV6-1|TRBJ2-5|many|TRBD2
CASSETLGRRGGQETQYF
TGTGCCAGCAGTGAAACCCTCGGGAGGCGGGGGGGGCAAGAGACCCAGTACTTC
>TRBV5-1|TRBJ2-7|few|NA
CASSLERGLLTYEQYF
TGCGCCAGCAGCTTGGAACGCGGACTCCTTACCTACGAGCAGTACTTC
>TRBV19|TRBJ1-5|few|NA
CASTTKGGRNQPQHF
TGTGCCAGTACCACAAAGGGGGGGCGGAATCAGCCCCAGCATTTT
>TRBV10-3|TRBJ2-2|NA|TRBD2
CAINDLAGLKAGELFF
TGTGCCATCAACGACCTAGCGGGTTTGAAGGCCGGGGAGCTGTTTTTT
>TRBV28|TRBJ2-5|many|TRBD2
CASSLWTSGLQETQYF
TGTGCCAGCAGTTTATGGACTAGCGGGCTCCAAGAGACCCAGTACTTC
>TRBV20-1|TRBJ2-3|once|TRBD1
CSARWGTVDTDTQYF
TGCAGTGCTAGATGGGGGACAGTTGACACAGATACGCAGTATTTT
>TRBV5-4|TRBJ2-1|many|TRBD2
CASIPTGTSGSNEQFF
TGTGCCAGCATCCCAACCGGGACTAGCGGTTCCAATGAGCAGTTCTTC
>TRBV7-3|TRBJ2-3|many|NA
CASSLGPSSDTQYF
TGTGCCAGCAGCTTAGGCCCGAGTTCAGATACGCAGTATTTT
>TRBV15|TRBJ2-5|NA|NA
CATSRESLGSRGETQYF
TGTGCCACCAGCAGAGAGTCTTTGGGATCCAGAGGGGAGACCCAGTACTTC
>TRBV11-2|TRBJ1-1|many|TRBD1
CASSSYRGRGTEAFF
TGTGCCAGCAGCTCTTACAGGGGGCGAGGTACTGAAGCTTTCTTT
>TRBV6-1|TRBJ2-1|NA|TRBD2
CASSEAHLGLPYNEQFF
TGTGCCAGCAGTGAAGCGCATTTGGGACTACCATACAATGAGCAGTTCTTC
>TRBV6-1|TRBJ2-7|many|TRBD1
CASSAQGAGALGGSYEQYF
TGTGCCAGCAGTGCCCAGGGGGCTGGGGCCCTAGGAGGCTCCTACGAGCAGTACTTC
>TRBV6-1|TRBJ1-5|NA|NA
CASSEVGADSNQPQHF
TGTGCCAGCAGTGAAGTGGGGGCTGATAGCAATCAGCCCCAGCATTTT
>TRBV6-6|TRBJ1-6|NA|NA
CASSRGGKGSPLHF
TGTGCCAGCAGTAGGGGAGGGAAAGGCTCACCCCTCCACTTT